This paragraph covers one TCR beta chain sequence. The antigen remains undetermined. The naive CD8 subset, CD45RO-negative cells positively selected for CCR7, excluded terminally differentiated effector memory CD45RA+ cells. This entry belongs to a study of shared clonotypes between healthy human individuals. About the study: The study used three CD4 naive, three CD4 memory, two CD8 naive and one CD8 memory plate per donor. Points from the study as a whole: Against clonotypes common to all four donors, non-shared ones had lower generation probabilities. Clonotype sharing across a few donors was observed for around 4.8% of naive CD4 clonotypes. Sampling covered blood only; tissue repertoires likely differ.

The CDR3 has 15 residues. Germline CDR1 SGHVS, CDR2 FQNEAQ. The V and J ends lost 0 bases and 3 bases, in that order; junction bases with no gene match: 5. Generated by immunoSEQ multiplex PCR, the TCRdb table keeps only in-frame clones and is missing some. The data show 800,000 to 950,000 clones, 90% to 97% seen once. The V and J genes are TRBV7-8 and TRBJ2-7, with 7 nucleotides matching TRBD2. The sequenced sample was naive CD8+ T cells sorted from blood. The clonotype comes from a man under 40 in good health. As DNA, the CDR3 is TGTGCCAGCAGCTTAGCGGGAGGGCCTGTCTACGAGCAGTACTTC. Translating gives CASSLAGGPVYEQYF.